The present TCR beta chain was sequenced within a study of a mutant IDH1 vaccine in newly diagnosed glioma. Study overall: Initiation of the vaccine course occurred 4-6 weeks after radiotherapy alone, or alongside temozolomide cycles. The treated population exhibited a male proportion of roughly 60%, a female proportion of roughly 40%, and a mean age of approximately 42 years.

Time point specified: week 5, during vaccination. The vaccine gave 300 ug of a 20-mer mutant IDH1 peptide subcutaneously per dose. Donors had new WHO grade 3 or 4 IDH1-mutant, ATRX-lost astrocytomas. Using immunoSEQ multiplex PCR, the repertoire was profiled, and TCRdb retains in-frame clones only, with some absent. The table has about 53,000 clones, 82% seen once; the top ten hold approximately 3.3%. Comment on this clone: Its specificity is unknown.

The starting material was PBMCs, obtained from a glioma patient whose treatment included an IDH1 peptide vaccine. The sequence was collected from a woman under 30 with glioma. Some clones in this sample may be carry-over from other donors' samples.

The CDR3 loop is CASSLESRQSGYTF. CDR3 nucleotide sequence: TGTGCCAGCAGCTTAGAATCACGGCAGTCGGGCTACACCTTC. The chain is built from TRBV11-2 and TRBJ1-2; D is undetermined. V lost 0 bases and J lost 8, with 13 bases in between. Germline loops: CDR1 SGHAT, CDR2 FQNNGV. CDR3 length equals 14 residues. Complete variable domain (other parts from reference TRBV11-2 and TRBJ1-2): EAGVAQSPRYKIIEKRQSVAFWCNPISGHATLYWYQQILGQGPKLLIQFQNNGVVDDSQLPKDRFSAERLKGVDSTLKIQPAKLEDSAVYLCASSLESRQSGYTFGSGTRLTVV.